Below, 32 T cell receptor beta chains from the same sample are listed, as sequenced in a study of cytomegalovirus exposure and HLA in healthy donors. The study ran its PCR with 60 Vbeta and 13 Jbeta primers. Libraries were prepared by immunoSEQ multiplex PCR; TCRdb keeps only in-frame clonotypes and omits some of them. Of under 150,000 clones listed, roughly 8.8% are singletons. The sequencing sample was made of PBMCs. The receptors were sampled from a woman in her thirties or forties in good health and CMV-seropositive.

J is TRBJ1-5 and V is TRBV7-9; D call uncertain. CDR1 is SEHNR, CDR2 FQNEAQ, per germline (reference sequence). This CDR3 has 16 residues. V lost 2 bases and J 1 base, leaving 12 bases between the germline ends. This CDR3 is CASSLWESGSNQPQHF. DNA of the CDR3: TGTGCCAGCAGCTTATGGGAGTCGGGGAGCAATCAGCCCCAGCATTTT.

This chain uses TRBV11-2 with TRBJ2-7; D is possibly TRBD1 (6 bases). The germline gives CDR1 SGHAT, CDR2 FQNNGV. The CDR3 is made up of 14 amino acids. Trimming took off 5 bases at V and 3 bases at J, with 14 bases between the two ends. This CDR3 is CASSRTGSVYEQYF. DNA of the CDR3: TGTGCCAGCAGCCGTACAGGGTCTGTCTACGAGCAGTACTTC.

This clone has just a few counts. The CDR3 sequence is CASSSQGNEQFF. The CDR3 nucleotides read TGTGCCAGCAGCTCCCAGGGGAATGAGCAGTTCTTC. The genes are TRBV7-3 and TRBJ2-1; D possibly corresponds to TRBD1 (6 bases). The CDR3 contains 12 residues. Trimming removed 4 bases at V and 7 bases at J, with 8 bases between. Germline V gene data show CDR1 as SGHTA and CDR2 as FQGTGA.

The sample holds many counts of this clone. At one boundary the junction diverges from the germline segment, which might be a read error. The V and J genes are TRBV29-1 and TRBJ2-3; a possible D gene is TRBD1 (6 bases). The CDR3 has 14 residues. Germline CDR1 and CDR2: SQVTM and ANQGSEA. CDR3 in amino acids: CSVEGQNLQDTQYF. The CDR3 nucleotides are TGCAGCGTGGAAGGACAGAACTTACAAGATACGCAGTATTTT.

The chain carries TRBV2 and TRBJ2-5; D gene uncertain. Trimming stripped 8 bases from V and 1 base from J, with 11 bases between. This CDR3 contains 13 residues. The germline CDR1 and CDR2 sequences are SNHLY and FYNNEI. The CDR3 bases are TGTGCCAGCGGTGCCCTACCCCAAGAGACCCAGTACTTC. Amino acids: CASGALPQETQYF.

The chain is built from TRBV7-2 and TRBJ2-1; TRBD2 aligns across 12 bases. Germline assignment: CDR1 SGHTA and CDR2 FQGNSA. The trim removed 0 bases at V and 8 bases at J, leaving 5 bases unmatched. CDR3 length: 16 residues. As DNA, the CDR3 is TGTGCCAGCAGCTTAGCCCAGACTAGCGGGGGCGATGAGCAGTTCTTC. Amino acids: CASSLAQTSGGDEQFF.

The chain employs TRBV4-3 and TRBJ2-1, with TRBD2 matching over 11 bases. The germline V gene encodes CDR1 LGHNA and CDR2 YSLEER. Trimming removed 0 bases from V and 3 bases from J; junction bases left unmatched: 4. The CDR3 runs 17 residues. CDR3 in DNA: TGCGCCAGCAGCCAAGATCTAGCGGGGGGTTACTACAATGAGCAGTTCTTC. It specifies CASSQDLAGGYYNEQFF.

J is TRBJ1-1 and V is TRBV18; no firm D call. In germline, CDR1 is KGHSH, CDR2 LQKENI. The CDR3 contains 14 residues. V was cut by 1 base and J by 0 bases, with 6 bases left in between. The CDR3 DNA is TGTGCCAGCTCACCACAAACAGTGAACACTGAAGCTTTCTTT. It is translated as CASSPQTVNTEAFF.

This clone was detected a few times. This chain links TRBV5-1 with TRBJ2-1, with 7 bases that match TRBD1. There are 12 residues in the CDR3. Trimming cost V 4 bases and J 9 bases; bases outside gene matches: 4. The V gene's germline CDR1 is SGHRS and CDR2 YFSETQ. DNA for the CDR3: TGCGCCAGCAGCGTTGACAGGGTTGAGCAGTTCTTC. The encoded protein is CASSVDRVEQFF.

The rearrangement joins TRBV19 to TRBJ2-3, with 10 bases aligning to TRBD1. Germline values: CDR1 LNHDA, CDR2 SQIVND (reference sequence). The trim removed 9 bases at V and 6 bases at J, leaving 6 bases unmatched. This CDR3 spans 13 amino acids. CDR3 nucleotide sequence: TGTGCCAGCGGACAGGGGGGAAGGGATACGCAGTATTTT. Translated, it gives CASGQGGRDTQYF.

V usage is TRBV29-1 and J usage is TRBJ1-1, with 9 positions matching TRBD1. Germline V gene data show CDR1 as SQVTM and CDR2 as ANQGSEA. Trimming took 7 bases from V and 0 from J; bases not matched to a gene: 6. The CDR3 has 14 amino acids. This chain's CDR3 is CSARTGGMNTEAFF. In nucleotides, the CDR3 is TGCAGCGCGCGAACAGGGGGCATGAACACTGAAGCTTTCTTT.

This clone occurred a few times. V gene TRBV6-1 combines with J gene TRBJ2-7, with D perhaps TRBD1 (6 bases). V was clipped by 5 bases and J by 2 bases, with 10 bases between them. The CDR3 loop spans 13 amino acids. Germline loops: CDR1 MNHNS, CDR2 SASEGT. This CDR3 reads CASSSQGPYEQYF. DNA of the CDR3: TGTGCCAGCAGTTCACAGGGCCCCTACGAGCAGTACTTC.

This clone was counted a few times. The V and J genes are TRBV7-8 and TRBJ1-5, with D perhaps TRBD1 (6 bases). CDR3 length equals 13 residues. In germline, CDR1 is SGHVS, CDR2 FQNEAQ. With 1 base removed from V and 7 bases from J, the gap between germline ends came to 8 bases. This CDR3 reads CASSLGTDQPQHF. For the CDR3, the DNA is TGTGCCAGCAGCTTAGGGACAGACCAGCCCCAGCATTTT. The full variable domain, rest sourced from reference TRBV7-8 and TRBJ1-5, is GAGVSQSPRYKVAKRGQDVALRCDPISGHVSLFWYQQALGQGPEFLTYFQNEAQLDKSGLPSDRFFAERPEGSVSTLKIQRTQQEDSAVYLCASSLGTDQPQHFGDGTRLSIL.

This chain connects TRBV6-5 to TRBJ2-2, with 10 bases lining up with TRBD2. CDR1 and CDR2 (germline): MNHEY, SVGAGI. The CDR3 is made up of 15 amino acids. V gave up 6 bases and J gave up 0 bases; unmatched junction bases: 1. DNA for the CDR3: TGTGCCAGCAGGAGCGGGGGGGCGAACACCGGGGAGCTGTTTTTT. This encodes CASRSGGANTGELFF.

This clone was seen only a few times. The CDR3 region is CASRFYQGLNQPQHF. The CDR3, as DNA: TGTGCCAGTAGGTTCTATCAGGGCCTTAATCAGCCCCAGCATTTT. This chain joins TRBV19 and TRBJ1-5; D perhaps matches TRBD1 (5 bases). This CDR3 contains 15 residues. The V and J ends lost 6 bases and 4 bases respectively, with 16 bases between them. The germline CDR1 and CDR2 sequences are LNHDA and SQIVND (reference sequence).

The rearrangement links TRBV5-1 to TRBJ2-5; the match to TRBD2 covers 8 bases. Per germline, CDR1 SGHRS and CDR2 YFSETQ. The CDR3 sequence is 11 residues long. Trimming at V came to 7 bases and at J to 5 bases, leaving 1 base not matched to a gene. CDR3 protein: CASGTSETQYF. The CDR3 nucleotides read TGCGCCAGCGGGACTAGTGAGACCCAGTACTTC.

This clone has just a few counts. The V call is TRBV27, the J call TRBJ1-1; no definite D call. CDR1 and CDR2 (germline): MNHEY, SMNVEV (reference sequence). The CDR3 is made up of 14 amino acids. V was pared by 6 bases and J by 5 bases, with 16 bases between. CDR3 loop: CASRGIPEGTEAFF. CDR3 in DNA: TGTGCCAGCAGGGGGATTCCGGAGGGTACTGAAGCTTTCTTT.

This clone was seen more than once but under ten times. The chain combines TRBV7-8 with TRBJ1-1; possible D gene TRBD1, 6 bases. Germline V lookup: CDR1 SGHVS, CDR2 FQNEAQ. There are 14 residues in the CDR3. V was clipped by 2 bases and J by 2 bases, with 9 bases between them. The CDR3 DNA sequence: TGTGCCAGCAGCTTATGGGGGGGCAACACTGAAGCTTTCTTT. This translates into CASSLWGGNTEAFF.

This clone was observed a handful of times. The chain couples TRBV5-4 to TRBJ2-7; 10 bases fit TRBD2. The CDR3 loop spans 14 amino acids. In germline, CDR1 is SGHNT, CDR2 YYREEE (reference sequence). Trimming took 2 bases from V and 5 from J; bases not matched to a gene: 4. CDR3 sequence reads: CASSFSGGRNEQYF. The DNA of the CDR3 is TGTGCCAGCAGCTTTAGCGGGGGGAGGAACGAGCAGTACTTC.

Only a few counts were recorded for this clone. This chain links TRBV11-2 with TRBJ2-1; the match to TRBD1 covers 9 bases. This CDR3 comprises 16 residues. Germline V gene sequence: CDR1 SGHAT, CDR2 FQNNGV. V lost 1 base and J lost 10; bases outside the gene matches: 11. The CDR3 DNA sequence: TGTGCCAGCAGCTTAGGTACTTTGGACAGGGGTGTAGAGCAGTTCTTC. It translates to CASSLGTLDRGVEQFF.

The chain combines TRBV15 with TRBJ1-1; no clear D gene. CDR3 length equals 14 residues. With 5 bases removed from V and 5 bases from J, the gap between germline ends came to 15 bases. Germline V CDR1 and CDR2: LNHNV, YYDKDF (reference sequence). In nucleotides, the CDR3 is TGTGCCACCAGCGCATTACTGAACCCGACTGAAGCTTTCTTT. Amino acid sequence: CATSALLNPTEAFF.

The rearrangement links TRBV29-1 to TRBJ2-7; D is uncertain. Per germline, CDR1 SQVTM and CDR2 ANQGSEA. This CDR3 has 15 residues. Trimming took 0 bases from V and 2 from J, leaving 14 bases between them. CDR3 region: CSVEDRQVIPYEQYF. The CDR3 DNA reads TGCAGCGTTGAAGACCGACAAGTAATTCCCTACGAGCAGTACTTC.

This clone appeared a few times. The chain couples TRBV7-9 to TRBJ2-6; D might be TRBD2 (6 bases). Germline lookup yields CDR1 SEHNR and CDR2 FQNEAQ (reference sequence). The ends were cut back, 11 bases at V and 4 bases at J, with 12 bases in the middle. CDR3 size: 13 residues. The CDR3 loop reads CALGGAGANVLTF. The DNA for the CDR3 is TGTGCCCTCGGGGGTGCAGGGGCCAACGTCCTGACTTTC. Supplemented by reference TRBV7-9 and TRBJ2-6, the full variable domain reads DTGVSQNPRHKITKRGQNVTFRCDPISEHNRLYWYRQTLGQGPEFLTYFQNEAQLEKSRLLSDRFSAERPKGSFSTLEIQRTEQGDSAMYLCALGGAGANVLTFGAGSRLTVL.

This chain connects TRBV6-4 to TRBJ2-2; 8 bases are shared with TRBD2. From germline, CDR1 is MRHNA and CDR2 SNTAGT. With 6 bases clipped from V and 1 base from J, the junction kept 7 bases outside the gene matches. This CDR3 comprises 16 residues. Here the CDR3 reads CASSEAGALNTGELFF. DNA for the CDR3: TGTGCCAGCAGCGAAGCGGGGGCCTTGAACACCGGGGAGCTGTTTTTT.

CDR3 amino acids: CAHRDKNEKLFF. Written as DNA, the CDR3 is TGTGCCCACCGGGACAAGAATGAAAAACTGTTTTTT. J is TRBJ1-4 and V is TRBV6-7; the D gene is possibly TRBD1 (6 bases). TRBV6-7 is annotated as an ORF whose role is uncertain. Trimming cost V 11 bases and J 5 bases, with 12 bases left between them. CDR3 length equals 12 residues.

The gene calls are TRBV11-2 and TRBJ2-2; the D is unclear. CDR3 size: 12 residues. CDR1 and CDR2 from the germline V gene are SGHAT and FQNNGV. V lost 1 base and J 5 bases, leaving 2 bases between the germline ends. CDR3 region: CASSLATGELFF. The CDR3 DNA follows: TGTGCCAGCAGCTTAGCTACCGGGGAGCTGTTTTTT.

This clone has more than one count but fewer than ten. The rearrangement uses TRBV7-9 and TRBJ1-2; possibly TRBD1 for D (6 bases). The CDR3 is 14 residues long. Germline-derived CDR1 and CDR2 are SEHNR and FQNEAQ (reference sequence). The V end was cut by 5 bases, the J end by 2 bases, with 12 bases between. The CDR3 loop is CASSTGPSNYGYTF. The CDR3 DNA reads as TGTGCCAGCAGCACAGGGCCCTCCAACTATGGCTACACCTTC.

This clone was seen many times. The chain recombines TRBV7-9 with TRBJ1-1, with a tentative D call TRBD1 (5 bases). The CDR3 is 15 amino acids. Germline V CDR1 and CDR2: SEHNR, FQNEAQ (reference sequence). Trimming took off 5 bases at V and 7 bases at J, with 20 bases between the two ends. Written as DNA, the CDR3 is TGTGCCAGCAGCCTTTTCGGGACTGGAGGACATGAAGCTTTCTTT. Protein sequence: CASSLFGTGGHEAFF.

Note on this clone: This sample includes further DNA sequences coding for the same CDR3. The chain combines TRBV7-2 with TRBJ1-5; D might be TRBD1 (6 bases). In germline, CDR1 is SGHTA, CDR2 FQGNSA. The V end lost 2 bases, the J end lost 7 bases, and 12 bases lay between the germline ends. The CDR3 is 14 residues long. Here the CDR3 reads CASSLRDTGQPQHF. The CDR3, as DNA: TGTGCCAGCAGCTTAAGGGACACTGGGCAGCCCCAGCATTTT.

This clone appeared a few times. The CDR3 protein is CASSPPGYSNQPQHF. The CDR3 region has the DNA TGTGCCAGCAGTCCCCCAGGTTATAGCAATCAGCCCCAGCATTTT. J is TRBJ1-5 and V is TRBV2; D call uncertain. The V and J ends lost 5 bases and 0 bases respectively, with 11 bases between them. Germline V gene sequence: CDR1 SNHLY, CDR2 FYNNEI. This CDR3 is 15 amino acids long.

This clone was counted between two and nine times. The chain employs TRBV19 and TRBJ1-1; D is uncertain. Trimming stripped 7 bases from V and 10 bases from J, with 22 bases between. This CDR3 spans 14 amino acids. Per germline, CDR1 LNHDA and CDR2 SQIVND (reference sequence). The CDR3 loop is CASTPPTVRGRAFF. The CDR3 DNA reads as TGTGCCAGTACCCCACCCACGGTCCGGGGAAGAGCTTTCTTT.

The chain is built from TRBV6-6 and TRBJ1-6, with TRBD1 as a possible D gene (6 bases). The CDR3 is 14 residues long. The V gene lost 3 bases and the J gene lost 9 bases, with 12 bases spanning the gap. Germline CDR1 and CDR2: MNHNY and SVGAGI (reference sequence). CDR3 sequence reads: CASSYQGRSSPLHF. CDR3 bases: TGTGCCAGCAGTTATCAGGGGCGCAGTTCACCCCTCCACTTT.